This TCR beta chain emerged from a study of shared clonotypes between healthy human individuals. Study donors comprised healthy, HIV-negative adults devoid of recent acute infection or vaccination. At deep level, the assay was performed. Some clones are missing from TCRdb's copy, which holds only in-frame ones; the method was immunoSEQ multiplex PCR. Found here are over a million clones, more than 75% of them singletons; the top ten hold around 0.6%. Study-level findings and limits: Relative to memory subsets, naive subsets generally showed larger estimated richness. At large depth, rarefaction still showed sorted-subset sequencing to be incomplete.

As for this clone: Its antigen is as yet unknown.

Sequenced sample: memory CD4+ T cells from PBMCs. Sample subset: CD45RA-negative fraction. The TCR sequence derives from a man aged 18 to 29 in good health. Some clones in this sample may be carry-over from other donors' samples.

CDR3 loop: CASPPPGALSHEQYF. As DNA, the CDR3 is TGTGCCAGTCCCCCCCCAGGGGCCCTCAGCCACGAGCAGTACTTC. This sequence joins TRBV5-8 and TRBJ2-7, with a possible D match to TRBD1 (6 bases). The germline gives CDR1 SGHTS, CDR2 YDEGEE. V lost 8 bases to trimming and J lost 5 bases, with 23 bases between them. This CDR3 has 15 amino acids.